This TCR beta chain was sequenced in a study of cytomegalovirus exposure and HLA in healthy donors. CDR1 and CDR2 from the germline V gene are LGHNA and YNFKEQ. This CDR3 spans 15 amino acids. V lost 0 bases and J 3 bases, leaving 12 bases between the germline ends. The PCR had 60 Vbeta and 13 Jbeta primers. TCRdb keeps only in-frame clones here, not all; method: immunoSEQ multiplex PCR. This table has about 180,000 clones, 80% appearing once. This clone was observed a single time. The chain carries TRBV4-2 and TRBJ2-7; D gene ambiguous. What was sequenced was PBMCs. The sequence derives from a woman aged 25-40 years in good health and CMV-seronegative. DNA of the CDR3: TGTGCCAGCAGCCAAGATCCCGGCGGATACTACGAGCAGTACTTC. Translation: CASSQDPGGYYEQYF.